This TCR beta chain came from a study of CD8+ T cells in alopecia areata. In the study overall: Recipients were approximately 7-11-week-old female C3H/HeJ mice grafted with skin from approximately 6-13-month-old C3H/HeJ donors with spontaneous alopecia.

The CDR3 has 16 residues. The junction had 5 bases not matched to a gene; V was cut back by 2 bases and J by 1 base. Germline assignment: CDR1 NNHDY and CDR2 SYVADS. As regards this clone: All gene names here are mouse names. The read falls 4 residues short of the CDR3 end, and the missing part is taken from the germline J gene.

Reverse transcribed after extraction, RNA yielded cDNA as the sequencing template. Method: immunoSEQ multiplex PCR; TCRdb's copy keeps in-frame clones and lacks some. Listed for the sample are around 100,000 clones, none seen a single time. The TCR was taken from a C3H/HeJ mouse with alopecia areata. This strain's MHC haplotype is H2-k. V and J are TRBV13-3 and TRBJ2-4, with 9 bases fitting TRBD1. Material for sequencing was lesional skin. CDR3 protein: CASSEGTGRGQNTLYF. The DNA read from the CDR3 is TGTGCCAGCAGTGAAGGGACAGGGAGAGGTCAAAAC.